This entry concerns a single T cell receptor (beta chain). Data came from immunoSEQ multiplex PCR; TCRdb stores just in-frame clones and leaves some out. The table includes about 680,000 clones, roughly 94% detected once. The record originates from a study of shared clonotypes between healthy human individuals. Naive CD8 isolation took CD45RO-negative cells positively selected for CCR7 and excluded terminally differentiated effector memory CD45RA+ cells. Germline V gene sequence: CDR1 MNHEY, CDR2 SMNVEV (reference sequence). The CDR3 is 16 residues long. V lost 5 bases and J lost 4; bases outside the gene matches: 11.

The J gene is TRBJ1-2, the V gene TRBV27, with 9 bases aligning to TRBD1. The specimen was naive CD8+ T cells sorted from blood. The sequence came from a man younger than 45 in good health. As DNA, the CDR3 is TGTGCCAGCAGTCCGGACAGGGGAGGATTGGCCTATGGCTACACCTTC. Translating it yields CASSPDRGGLAYGYTF.